This T cell receptor beta chain was retrieved from a study of control samples from healthy donors and cancer patients. Assay used: immunoSEQ multiplex PCR; TCRdb lists only in-frame clones, some missing. This sample has about 120,000 clones, with approximately 90% found just once. Specimen: blood. This clonotype originated in a middle-aged man in good health.

This CDR3 reads CASSFDSASGNTIYF. The CDR3 DNA sequence: TGTGCCAGCAGTTTCGACAGCGCCTCTGGAAACACCATATATTTT. The chain employs TRBV27 and TRBJ1-3; possible D gene TRBD1, 5 bases. The germline V gene has CDR1 MNHEY and CDR2 SMNVEV (reference sequence). The CDR3 has 15 amino acids. Between the trimmed V and J ends, which lost 3 bases and 0 bases, there was a span of 9 bases.